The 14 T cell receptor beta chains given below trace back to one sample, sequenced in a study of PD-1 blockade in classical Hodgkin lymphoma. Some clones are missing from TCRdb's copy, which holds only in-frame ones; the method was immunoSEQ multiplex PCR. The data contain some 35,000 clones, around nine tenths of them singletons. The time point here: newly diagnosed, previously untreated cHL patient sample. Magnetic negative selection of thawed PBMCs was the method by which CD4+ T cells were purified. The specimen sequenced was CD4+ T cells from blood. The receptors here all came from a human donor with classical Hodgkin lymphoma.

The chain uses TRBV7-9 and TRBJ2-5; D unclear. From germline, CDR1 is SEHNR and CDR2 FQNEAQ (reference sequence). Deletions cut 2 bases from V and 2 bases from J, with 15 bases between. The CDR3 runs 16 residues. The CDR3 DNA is TGTGCCAGCAGCTTAAATGGGTGGACGGAACAAGAGACCCAGTACTTC. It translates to CASSLNGWTEQETQYF.

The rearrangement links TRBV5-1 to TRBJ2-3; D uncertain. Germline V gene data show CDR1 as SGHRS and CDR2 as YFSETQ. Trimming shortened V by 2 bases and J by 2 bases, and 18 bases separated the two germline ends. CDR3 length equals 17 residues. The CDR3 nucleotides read TGCGCCAGCAGCTTAGGAACAGCCTCTTTAACCACAGATACGCAGTATTTT. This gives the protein CASSLGTASLTTDTQYF. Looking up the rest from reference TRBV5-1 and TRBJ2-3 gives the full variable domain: KAGVTQTPRYLIKTRGQQVTLSCSPISGHRSVSWYQQTPGQGLQFLFEYFSETQRNKGNFPGRFSGRQFSNSRSEMNVSTLELGDSALYLCASSLGTASLTTDTQYFGPGTRLTVL.

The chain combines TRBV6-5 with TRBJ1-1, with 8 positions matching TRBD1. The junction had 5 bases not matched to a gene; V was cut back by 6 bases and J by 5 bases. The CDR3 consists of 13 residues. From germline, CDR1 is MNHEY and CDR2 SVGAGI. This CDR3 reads CASSWGQATEAFF. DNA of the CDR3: TGTGCCAGCAGCTGGGGACAGGCGACTGAAGCTTTCTTT.

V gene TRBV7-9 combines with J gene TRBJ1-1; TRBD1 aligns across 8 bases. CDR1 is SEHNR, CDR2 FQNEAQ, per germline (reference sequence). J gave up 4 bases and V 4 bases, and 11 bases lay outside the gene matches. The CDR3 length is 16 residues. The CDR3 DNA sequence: TGTGCCAGCAGCTATCGGACAGGGAGGTCGGGCACTGAAGCTTTCTTT. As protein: CASSYRTGRSGTEAFF.

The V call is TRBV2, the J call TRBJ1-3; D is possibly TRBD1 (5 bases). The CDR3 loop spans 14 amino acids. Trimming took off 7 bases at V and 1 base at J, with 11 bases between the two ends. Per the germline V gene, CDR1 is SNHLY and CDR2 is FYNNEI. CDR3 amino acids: CASKGRGSGNTIYF. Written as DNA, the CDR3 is TGTGCCAGCAAGGGACGGGGTTCTGGAAACACCATATATTTT.

In nucleotides, the CDR3 is TGCGCCAGCAGCCTGGGACAGTCGGGAACTGAAGCTTTCTTT. Its translation: CASSLGQSGTEAFF. This sequence joins TRBV5-1 and TRBJ1-1, with 7 bases fitting TRBD1. The CDR3 spans 14 residues. CDR1 is SGHRS, CDR2 YFSETQ, per germline. J gave up 5 bases and V 4 bases, and 8 bases lay outside the gene matches.

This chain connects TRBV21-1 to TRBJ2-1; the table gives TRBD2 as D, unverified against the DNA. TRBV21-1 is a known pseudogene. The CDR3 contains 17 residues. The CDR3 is CASSKGRTSGICDEQFF. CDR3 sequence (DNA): TGTGCCAGCAGCAAAGGGAGGACTAGCGGGATTTGCGATGAGCAGTTCTTC.

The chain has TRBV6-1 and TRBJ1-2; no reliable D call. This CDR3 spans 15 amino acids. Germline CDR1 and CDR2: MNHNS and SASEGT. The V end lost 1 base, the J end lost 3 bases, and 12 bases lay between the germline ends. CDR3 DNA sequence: TGTGCCAGCAGTGAAGGCCTCGACACCTACTATGGCTACACCTTC. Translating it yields CASSEGLDTYYGYTF.

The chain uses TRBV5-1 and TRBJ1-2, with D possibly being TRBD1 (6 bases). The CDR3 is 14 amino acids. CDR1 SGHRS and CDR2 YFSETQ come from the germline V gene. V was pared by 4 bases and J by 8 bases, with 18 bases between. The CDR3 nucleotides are TGCGCCAGCAGCCCCCGAAACAGGGAGAAAGGCTACACCTTC. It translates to CASSPRNREKGYTF.

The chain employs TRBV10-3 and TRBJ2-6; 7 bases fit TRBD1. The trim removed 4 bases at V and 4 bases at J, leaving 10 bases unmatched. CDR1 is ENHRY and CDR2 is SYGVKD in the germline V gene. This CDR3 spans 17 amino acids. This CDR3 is CAISGTTGSKGANVLTF. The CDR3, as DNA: TGTGCCATCAGTGGGACGACAGGGAGCAAAGGGGCCAACGTCCTGACTTTC.

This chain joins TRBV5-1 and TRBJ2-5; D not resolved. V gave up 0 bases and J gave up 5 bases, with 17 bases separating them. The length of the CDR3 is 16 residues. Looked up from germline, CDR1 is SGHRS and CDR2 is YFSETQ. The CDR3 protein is CASSLGASAGGETQYF. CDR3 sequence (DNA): TGCGCCAGCAGCTTGGGGGCTTCGGCCGGTGGGGAGACCCAGTACTTC.

DNA for the CDR3: TGTGCCAGCAGCCTCCCGATATCGGGGAGAAATCAGCCCCAGCATTTT. It is translated as CASSLPISGRNQPQHF. The rearrangement uses TRBV28 and TRBJ1-5; no firm D call. The ends were cut back, 6 bases at V and 4 bases at J, with 19 bases in the middle. Germline lookup yields CDR1 MDHEN and CDR2 SYDVKM. The CDR3 is 16 amino acids. The complete variable domain, with remaining parts taken from reference TRBV28 and TRBJ1-5, reads DVKVTQSSRYLVKRTGEKVFLECVQDMDHENMFWYRQDPGLGLRLIYFSYDVKMKEKGDIPEGYSVSREKKERFSLILESASTNQTSMYLCASSLPISGRNQPQHFGDGTRLSIL.

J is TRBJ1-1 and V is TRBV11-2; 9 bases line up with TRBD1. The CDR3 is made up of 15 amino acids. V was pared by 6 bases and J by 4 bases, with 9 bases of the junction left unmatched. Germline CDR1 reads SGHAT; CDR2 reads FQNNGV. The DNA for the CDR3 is TGTGCCAGCAGTTATACAGGGGGCAAGGGCACTGAAGCTTTCTTT. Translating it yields CASSYTGGKGTEAFF.

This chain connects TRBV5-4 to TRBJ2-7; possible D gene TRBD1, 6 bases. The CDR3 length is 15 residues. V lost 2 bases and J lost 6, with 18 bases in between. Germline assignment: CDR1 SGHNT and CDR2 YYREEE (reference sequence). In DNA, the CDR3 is TGTGCCAGCAGCTTCCAGGACGGGACACTCAGCGAGCAGTACTTC. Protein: CASSFQDGTLSEQYF.